A selection of T cell receptor beta chains follows, all from one sample in a study of blood T cell repertoires in COVID-19. Produced via immunoSEQ multiplex PCR; TCRdb's table is partial and in-frame only. The sample contains 100,000 or so clones, about nine tenths of which appear only once. The sequenced sample consisted of peripheral blood. The receptors stem from a woman between 45 and 65 years old with COVID-19, enrolled during active disease. Each CDR3 is given with its conserved first and last residue. The order of the fields is CDR3 length, D gene, clone size, J gene, V gene, CDR3 DNA, CDR3 protein. A D gene is named only where the DNA matches it firmly. Some rows have no size entry. The others give once, few or many, or a class for an expanded clone.

18,NA,few,TRBJ1-6,TRBV7-2,TGTGCCAGCAGCTTAGCACCGTCGGTGAGCTCCTATAATTCACCCCTCCACTTT,CASSLAPSVSSYNSPLHF
18,TRBD2,NA,TRBJ2-2,TRBV11-3,TGTGCCAGCAGCTTACCGTTAGCGGGGGCCCTGAGGACCGGGGAGCTGTTTTTT,CASSLPLAGALRTGELFF
15,TRBD1,few,TRBJ1-2,TRBV4-3,TGCGCCAGCAGCCAAGACGGGCAGGGGGCTGGTGGCTACACCTTC,CASSQDGQGAGGYTF
12,TRBD2,NA,TRBJ2-7,TRBV19,TGTGCCAGTAGTATCGGGAGGACCGAGCAGTACTTC,CASSIGRTEQYF
14,NA,NA,TRBJ2-7,TRBV6-2/TRBV6-3,TGTGCCAGCAGTAGGTCAGAACAGGGATACGAGCAGTACTTC,CASSRSEQGYEQYF
13,NA,NA,TRBJ1-2,TRBV15,TGTGCCACCAGCGGGGGGAGCTTATATGGCTACACCTTC,CATSGGSLYGYTF
13,NA,NA,TRBJ1-1,TRBV9,TGTGCCAGCAGCGGAGTAGCGGGAACCCAAGCTTTCTTT,CASSGVAGTQAFF
15,NA,once,TRBJ2-5,TRBV3-1/TRBV3-2,TGTGCCAGCAGCCAAACAGGGAGTTTGATGGGGACCCAGTACTTC,CASSQTGSLMGTQYF
18,TRBD2,NA,TRBJ2-3,TRBV7-3,TGTGCCAGCAGCTTAAAGGCTAGCGGGGGGCCTAGCACAGATACGCAGTATTTT,CASSLKASGGPSTDTQYF
16,TRBD2,few,TRBJ2-1,TRBV19,TGTGCCAGTAGTATTGGGACTAGCCTGAACTACAATGAGCAGTTCTTC,CASSIGTSLNYNEQFF
12,NA,NA,TRBJ1-2,TRBV7-2,TGTGCCAGCAGCTACGCGCACTATGGCTACACCTTC,CASSYAHYGYTF
14,NA,NA,TRBJ1-2,TRBV10-2,TGCGCCAGCACTCCCCGGGGGGAAAGCTATGGCTACACCTTC,CASTPRGESYGYTF
14,TRBD1,once,TRBJ1-2,TRBV5-4,TGTGCCAGCAGCTTGGGGGGACAGAGAGATGGCTACACCTTC,CASSLGGQRDGYTF
15,NA,NA,TRBJ1-2,TRBV18,TGTGCCAGCTCACCCCCAGCGGGGAACCTCTATGGCTACACCTTC,CASSPPAGNLYGYTF
13,TRBD1,NA,TRBJ1-2,TRBV7-8,TGTGCCAGCAGCTTCGGGACAGGGGTCGGCTACACCTTC,CASSFGTGVGYTF
13,NA,NA,TRBJ2-4,TRBV12-3/TRBV12-4,TGTGCCAGCAGTTTCGTAGCAGTAAACATTCAGTACTTC,CASSFVAVNIQYF
15,TRBD2,NA,TRBJ2-5,TRBV2,TGTGCCAGCTACTTTCCAGCGGGGGGGGAAGAGACCCAGTACTTC,CASYFPAGGEETQYF
14,TRBD1,NA,TRBJ2-4,TRBV11-2,TGTGCCAGCAGCATCCACGGGACAGCGAACATTCAGTACTTC,CASSIHGTANIQYF
17,TRBD1,NA,TRBJ1-3,TRBV14,TGTGCCAGCAGCCAAGCCCGACAGGGGGATCTAAGAAACACCATATATTTT,CASSQARQGDLRNTIYF
14,NA,NA,TRBJ1-5,TRBV7-6,TGTGCCAGCAGCTTAGGGAGTGGGAATCAGCCCCAGCATTTT,CASSLGSGNQPQHF
16,NA,NA,TRBJ2-2,TRBV2,TGTGCCAGCAGTGTATACCGGGGAATGAGGCCCGGGGAGCTGTTTTTT,CASSVYRGMRPGELFF
17,TRBD2,NA,TRBJ2-3,TRBV19,TGTGCCAGTAGTATAGTTGCTAGCGGGGTGAACCTGGATACGCAGTATTTT,CASSIVASGVNLDTQYF
14,NA,NA,TRBJ2-2,TRBV6-5,TGTGCCAGCACGTTAGCAGTAAACACCGGGGAGCTGTTTTTT,CASTLAVNTGELFF
14,TRBD2,NA,TRBJ2-1,TRBV14,TGTGCCAGCAGCCCGCGGGGGGTTTACAATGAGCAGTTCTTC,CASSPRGVYNEQFF
15,TRBD1,few,TRBJ1-5,TRBV19,TGTGCCAGTAGTATCTCCGGACAGGCATATCAGCCCCAGCATTTT,CASSISGQAYQPQHF
15,TRBD1,NA,TRBJ1-1,TRBV19,TGTGCCAGTAGGATGGGGAACAGGGGAGACACTGAAGCTTTCTTT,CASRMGNRGDTEAFF
14,TRBD2,NA,TRBJ2-3,TRBV19,TGTGCCACCGGACTAGCGGGGGGGTTAGATACGCAGTATTTT,CATGLAGGLDTQYF